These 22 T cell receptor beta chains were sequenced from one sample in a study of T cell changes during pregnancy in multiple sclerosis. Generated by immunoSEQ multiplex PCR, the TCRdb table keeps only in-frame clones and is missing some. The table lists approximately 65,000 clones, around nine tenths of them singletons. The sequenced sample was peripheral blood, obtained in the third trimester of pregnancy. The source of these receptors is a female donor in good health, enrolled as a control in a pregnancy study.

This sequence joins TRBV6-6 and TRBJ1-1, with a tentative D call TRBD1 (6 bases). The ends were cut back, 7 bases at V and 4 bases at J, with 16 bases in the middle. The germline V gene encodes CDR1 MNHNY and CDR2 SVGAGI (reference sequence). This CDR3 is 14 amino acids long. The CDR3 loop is CASKQGGDITEAFF. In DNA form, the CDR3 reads TGTGCCAGCAAGCAGGGAGGGGACATCACTGAAGCTTTCTTT.

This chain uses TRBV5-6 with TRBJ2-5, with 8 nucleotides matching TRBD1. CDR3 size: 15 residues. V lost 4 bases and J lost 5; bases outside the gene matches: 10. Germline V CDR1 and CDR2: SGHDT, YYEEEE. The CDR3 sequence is CASSQSHRGAETQYF. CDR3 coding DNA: TGTGCCAGCAGCCAGAGCCACAGGGGGGCGGAGACCCAGTACTTC.

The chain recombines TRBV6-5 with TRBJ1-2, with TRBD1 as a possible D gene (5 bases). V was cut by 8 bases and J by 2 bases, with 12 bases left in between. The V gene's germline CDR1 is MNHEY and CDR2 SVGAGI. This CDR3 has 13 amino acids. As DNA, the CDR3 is TGTGCCAGCTCCCTGGACAACAACTATGGCTACACCTTC. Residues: CASSLDNNYGYTF.

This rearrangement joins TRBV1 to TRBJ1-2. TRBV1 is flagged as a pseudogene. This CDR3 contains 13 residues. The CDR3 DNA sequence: TGCACCAGCGGATGGATATTAGCATATGGCTACACCTTC. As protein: CTSGWILAYGYTF.

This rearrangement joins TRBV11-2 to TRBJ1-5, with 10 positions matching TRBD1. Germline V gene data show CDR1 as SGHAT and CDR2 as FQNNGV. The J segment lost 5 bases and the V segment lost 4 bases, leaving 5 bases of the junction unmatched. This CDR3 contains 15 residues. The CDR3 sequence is CASSSGQGRDQPQHF. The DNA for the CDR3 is TGTGCCAGCAGCTCGGGACAGGGGAGGGATCAGCCCCAGCATTTT.

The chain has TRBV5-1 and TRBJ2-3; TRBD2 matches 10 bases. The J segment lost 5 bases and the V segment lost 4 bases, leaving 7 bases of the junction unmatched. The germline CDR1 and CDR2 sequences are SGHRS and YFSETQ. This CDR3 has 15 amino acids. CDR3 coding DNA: TGCGCCAGCAGCCGCTTAGCGGGGGGACGAGATACGCAGTATTTT. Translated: CASSRLAGGRDTQYF.

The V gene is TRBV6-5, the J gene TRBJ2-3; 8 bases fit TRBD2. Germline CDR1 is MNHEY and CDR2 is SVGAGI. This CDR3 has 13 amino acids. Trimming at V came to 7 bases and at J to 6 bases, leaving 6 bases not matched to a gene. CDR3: CASTRGGGDTQYF. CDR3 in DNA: TGTGCCAGCACCCGGGGGGGCGGGGATACGCAGTATTTT.

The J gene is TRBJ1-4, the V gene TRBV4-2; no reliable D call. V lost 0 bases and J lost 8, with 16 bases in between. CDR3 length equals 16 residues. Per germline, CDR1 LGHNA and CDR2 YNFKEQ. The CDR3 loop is CASSQDLGLGGEKLFF. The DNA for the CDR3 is TGTGCCAGCAGCCAAGATCTAGGGCTTGGAGGGGAAAAACTGTTTTTT.

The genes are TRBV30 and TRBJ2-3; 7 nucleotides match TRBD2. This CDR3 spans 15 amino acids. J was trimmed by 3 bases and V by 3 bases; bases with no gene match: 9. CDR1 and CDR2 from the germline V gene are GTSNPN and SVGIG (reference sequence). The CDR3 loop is CAWSALGGVTDTQYF. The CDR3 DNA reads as TGTGCCTGGAGCGCCTTGGGGGGGGTAACAGATACGCAGTATTTT. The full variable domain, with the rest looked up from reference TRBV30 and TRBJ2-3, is SQTIHQWPATLVQPVGSPLSLECTVEGTSNPNLYWYRQAAGRGLQLLFYSVGIGQISSEVPQNLSASRPQDRQFILSSKKLLLSDSGFYLCAWSALGGVTDTQYFGPGTRLTVL.

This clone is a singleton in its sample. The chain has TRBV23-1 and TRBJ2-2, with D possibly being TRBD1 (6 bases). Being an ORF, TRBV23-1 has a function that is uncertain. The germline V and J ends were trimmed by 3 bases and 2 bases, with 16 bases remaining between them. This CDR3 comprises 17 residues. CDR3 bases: TGCGCCAGCAGTCATGACAGGACAAGCTCCAACACCGGGGAGCTGTTTTTT. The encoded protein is CASSHDRTSSNTGELFF.

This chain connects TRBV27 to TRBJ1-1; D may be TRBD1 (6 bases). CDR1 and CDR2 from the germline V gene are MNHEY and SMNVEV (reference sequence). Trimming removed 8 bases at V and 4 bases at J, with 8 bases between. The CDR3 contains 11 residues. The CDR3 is CASGGATEAFF. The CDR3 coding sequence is TGTGCCAGCGGGGGGGCCACTGAAGCTTTCTTT.

This chain's CDR3 is CAISATGQGSEKLFF. Here the CDR3 DNA reads TGTGCCATCAGTGCGACCGGACAGGGAAGTGAAAAACTGTTTTTT. J is TRBJ1-4 and V is TRBV10-3; 8 nucleotides align to TRBD1. The germline V gene encodes CDR1 ENHRY and CDR2 SYGVKD. The CDR3 has 15 amino acids. J gave up 7 bases and V 4 bases, and 8 bases lay outside the gene matches.

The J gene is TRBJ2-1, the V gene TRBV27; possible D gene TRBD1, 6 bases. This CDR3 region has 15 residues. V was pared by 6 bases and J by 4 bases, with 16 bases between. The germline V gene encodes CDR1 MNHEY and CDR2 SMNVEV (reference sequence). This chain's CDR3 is CASSLDSFSYNEQFF. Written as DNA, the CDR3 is TGTGCCAGCAGCCTGGACAGTTTTTCTTACAATGAGCAGTTCTTC.

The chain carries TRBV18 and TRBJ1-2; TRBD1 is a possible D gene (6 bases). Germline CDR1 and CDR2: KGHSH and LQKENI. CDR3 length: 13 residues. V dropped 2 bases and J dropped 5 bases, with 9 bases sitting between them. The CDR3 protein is CASSPRQGYGYTF. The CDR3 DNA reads TGTGCCAGCTCACCAAGGCAGGGGTATGGCTACACCTTC.

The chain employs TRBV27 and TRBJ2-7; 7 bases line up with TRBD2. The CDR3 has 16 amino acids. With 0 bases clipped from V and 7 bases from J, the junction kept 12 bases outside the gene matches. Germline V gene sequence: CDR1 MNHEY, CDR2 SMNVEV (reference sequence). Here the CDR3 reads CASSLSPSGLLGEQYF. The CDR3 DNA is TGTGCCAGCAGTTTATCGCCTAGCGGATTACTGGGGGAGCAGTACTTC.

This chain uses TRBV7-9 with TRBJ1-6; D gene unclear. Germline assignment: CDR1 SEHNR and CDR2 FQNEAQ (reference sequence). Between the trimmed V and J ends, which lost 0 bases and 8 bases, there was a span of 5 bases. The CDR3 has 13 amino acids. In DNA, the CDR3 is TGTGCCAGCAGCTTAGCGACATATTCACCCCTCCACTTT. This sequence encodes CASSLATYSPLHF.

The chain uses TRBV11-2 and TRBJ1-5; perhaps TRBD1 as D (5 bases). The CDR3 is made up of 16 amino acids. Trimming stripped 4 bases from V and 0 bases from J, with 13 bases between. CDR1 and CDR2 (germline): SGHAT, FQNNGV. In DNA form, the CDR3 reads TGTGCCAGCAGCTACGACAGTTACTCTAGCAATCAGCCCCAGCATTTT. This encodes CASSYDSYSSNQPQHF. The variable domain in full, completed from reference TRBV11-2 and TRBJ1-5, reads EAGVAQSPRYKIIEKRQSVAFWCNPISGHATLYWYQQILGQGPKLLIQFQNNGVVDDSQLPKDRFSAERLKGVDSTLKIQPAKLEDSAVYLCASSYDSYSSNQPQHFGDGTRLSIL.

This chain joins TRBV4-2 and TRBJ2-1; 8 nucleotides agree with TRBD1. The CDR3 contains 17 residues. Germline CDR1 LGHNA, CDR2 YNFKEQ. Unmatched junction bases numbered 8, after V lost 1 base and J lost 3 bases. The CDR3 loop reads CASSQGSYRGYYNEQFF. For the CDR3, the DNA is TGTGCCAGCAGCCAAGGCTCTTACAGGGGGTACTACAATGAGCAGTTCTTC.

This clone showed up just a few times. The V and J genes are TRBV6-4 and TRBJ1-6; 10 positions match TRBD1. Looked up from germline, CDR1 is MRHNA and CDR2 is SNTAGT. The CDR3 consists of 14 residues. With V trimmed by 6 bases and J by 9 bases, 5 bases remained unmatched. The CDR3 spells CASRDRGNSSPLHF. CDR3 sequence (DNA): TGTGCCAGCAGGGACAGGGGGAATAGTTCACCCCTCCACTTT.

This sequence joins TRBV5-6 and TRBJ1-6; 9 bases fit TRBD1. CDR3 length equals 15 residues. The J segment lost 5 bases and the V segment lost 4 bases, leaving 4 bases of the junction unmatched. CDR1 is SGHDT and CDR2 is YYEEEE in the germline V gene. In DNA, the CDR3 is TGTGCCAGCAGCAGTGGGACAGGGAATAATTCACCCCTCCACTTT. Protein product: CASSSGTGNNSPLHF.

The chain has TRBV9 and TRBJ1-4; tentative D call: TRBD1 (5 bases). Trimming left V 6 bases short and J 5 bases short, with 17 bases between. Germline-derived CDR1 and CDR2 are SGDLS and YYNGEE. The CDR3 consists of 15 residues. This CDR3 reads CASNPRGNGNEKLFF. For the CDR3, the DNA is TGTGCCAGCAACCCCCGGGGGAATGGGAATGAAAAACTGTTTTTT.

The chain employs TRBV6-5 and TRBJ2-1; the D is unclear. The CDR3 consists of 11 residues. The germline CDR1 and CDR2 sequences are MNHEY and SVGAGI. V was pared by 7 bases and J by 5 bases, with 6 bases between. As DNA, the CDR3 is TGTGCCAGCACCAAAAACAATGAGCAGTTCTTC. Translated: CASTKNNEQFF.